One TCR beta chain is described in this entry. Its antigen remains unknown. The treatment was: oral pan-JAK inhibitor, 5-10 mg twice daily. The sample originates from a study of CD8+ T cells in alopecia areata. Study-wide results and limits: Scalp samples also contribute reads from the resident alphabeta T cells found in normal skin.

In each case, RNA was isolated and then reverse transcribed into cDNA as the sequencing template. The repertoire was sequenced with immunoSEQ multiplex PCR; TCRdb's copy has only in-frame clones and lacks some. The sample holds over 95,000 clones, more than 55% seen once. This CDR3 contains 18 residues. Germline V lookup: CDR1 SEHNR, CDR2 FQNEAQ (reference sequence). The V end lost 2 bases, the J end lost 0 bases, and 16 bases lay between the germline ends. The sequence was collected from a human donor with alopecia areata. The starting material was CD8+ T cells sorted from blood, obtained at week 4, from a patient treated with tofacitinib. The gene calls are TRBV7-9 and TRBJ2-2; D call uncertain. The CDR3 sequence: CASSLPLTLDTNTGELFF. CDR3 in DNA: TGTGCCAGCAGCTTACCCCTGACACTTGACACGAACACCGGGGAGCTGTTTTTT.